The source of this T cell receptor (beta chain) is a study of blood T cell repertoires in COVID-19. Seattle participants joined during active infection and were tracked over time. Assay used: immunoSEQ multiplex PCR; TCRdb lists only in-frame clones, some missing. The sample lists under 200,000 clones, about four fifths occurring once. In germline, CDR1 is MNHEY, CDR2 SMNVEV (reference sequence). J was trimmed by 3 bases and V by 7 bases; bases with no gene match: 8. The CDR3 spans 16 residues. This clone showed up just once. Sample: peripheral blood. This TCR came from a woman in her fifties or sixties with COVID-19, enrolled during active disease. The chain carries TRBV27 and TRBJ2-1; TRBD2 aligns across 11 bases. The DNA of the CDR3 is TGTGCCAGCACCGGTAGCGGGAGGGTCGACTACAATGAGCAGTTCTTC. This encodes CASTGSGRVDYNEQFF.